A single sample gave rise to the 4 T cell receptor beta chains below, sequenced in a study of shared clonotypes between healthy human individuals. Generated by immunoSEQ multiplex PCR, the TCRdb table keeps only in-frame clones and is missing some. Altogether about 1 million clones are present, about 74% being singletons, with the ten largest covering roughly 1.5%. The sample consisted of memory CD4+ T cells sorted from blood. Subset given: CD45RA-negative fraction. All receptors derive from a man younger than 35 in good health.

The chain recombines TRBV27 with TRBJ2-3, with TRBD2 as a possible D gene (6 bases). V dropped 1 base and J dropped 5 bases, with 16 bases sitting between them. This CDR3 has 16 amino acids. Germline V gene lookup returns CDR1 MNHEY and CDR2 SMNVEV (reference sequence). CDR3 DNA sequence: TGTGCCAGCAGTTTATTTATGCTTGGCGGGGAAGATACGCAGTATTTT. It codes for CASSLFMLGGEDTQYF.

The chain recombines TRBV6-5 with TRBJ2-7; D gene unclear. With 6 bases removed from V and 2 bases from J, the gap between germline ends came to 17 bases. Germline lookup yields CDR1 MNHEY and CDR2 SVGAGI. This CDR3 contains 15 residues. This CDR3 is CASSRYKGPPYEQYF. The DNA for the CDR3 is TGTGCCAGCAGCAGATACAAAGGGCCACCCTACGAGCAGTACTTC.

This rearrangement joins TRBV7-2 to TRBJ2-5; TRBD2 is a possible D gene (6 bases). Germline V gives CDR1 SGHTA, CDR2 FQGNSA. V was clipped by 1 base and J by 7 bases, with 19 bases between them. This CDR3 region has 16 residues. This CDR3 reads CASSLEAGGPTGTQYF. DNA for the CDR3: TGTGCCAGCAGCTTAGAAGCGGGTGGACCAACGGGGACCCAGTACTTC.

The chain employs TRBV5-4 and TRBJ2-5; 7 positions agree with TRBD1. V was clipped by 3 bases and J by 2 bases; unmatched bases: 7. This CDR3 has 15 residues. Germline CDR1 SGHNT, CDR2 YYREEE (reference sequence). The chain's CDR3 is CASSSSPGQQETQYF. In DNA form, the CDR3 reads TGTGCCAGCAGCTCTTCTCCGGGACAGCAAGAGACCCAGTACTTC.